This T cell receptor beta chain appears in the sequencing data of a study of blood T cell repertoires in COVID-19. Per the study methods: Amplified reference gene primers provided the basis for estimating nucleated cell counts. Produced via immunoSEQ multiplex PCR; TCRdb's table is partial and in-frame only. V and J calls and clone size follow that table, whereas D and trimming were derived from the DNA. This sample has roughly 280,000 clones, with 80% to 90% found just once. V was trimmed by 10 bases and J by 4 bases, leaving 19 bases between them. CDR3 size: 14 residues. Per germline, CDR1 KGHSH and CDR2 LQKENI.

Input material: PBMCs or T cells enriched from blood (not recorded which). The receptor was isolated from a woman in her 30s with acute COVID-19. The V gene is TRBV18, the J gene TRBJ1-2; weak D call: TRBD1 (5 bases). The CDR3 protein is CATNPAGGTYGYTF. The CDR3 bases are TGTGCCACCAACCCCGCCGGGGGAACCTATGGCTACACCTTC.